These 30 T cell receptor beta chains came from one sample sequenced in a study of T cells expressing NK-cell markers. From its re-call of the 5' RACE reads, TCRdb lists each CDR3 protein once, without DNA. The table lists roughly 350,000 distinct CDR3 sequences. Input material: blood T cells: a sorted CD56 or NKG2C T cell subset, CD4+ or CD8+ T cells, or bulk PBMC T cells (not recorded which). The origin of the receptors is a man aged 18-75 years in good health.

This chain uses TRBV7-8 with TRBJ2-3; TCRdb indicates TRBD2, and absent DNA this call remains unverified. The CDR3 runs to 19 residues. Germline CDR1 SGHVS, CDR2 FQNEAQ. CDR3 sequence: CASSSETSGGALVRDTQYF.

The rearrangement uses TRBV20-1 and TRBJ2-3; the D gene TCRdb calls, TRBD2, cannot be checked with no DNA. CDR1 DFQATT and CDR2 SNEGSKA come from the germline V gene (reference sequence). The CDR3 loop spans 13 amino acids. The CDR3 region is CSVSSGGTDTQYF.

The rearrangement links TRBV6-1 to TRBJ2-3; the D call from TCRdb, TRBD1, cannot be confirmed without DNA. Per the germline V gene, CDR1 is MNHNS and CDR2 is SASEGT. The CDR3 is made up of 17 amino acids. The CDR3 is CASSRGRTGQNTDTQYF.

The chain uses TRBV6-2 or TRBV6-3 and TRBJ2-1; TCRdb indicates TRBD2, and absent DNA this call remains unverified. The germline CDR1 and CDR2 sequences are MNHEY and SVGEGT. The CDR3 has 19 amino acids. CDR3 protein: CASSYPLSGGTRSYNEQFF.

The gene calls are TRBV18 and TRBJ2-2. This CDR3 is 13 amino acids long. From germline, CDR1 is KGHSH and CDR2 LQKENI. CDR3 region: CASSPTRTGELFF.

The genes are TRBV12-3 or TRBV12-4 and TRBJ2-1; no DNA is available, so the TRBD2 call from TCRdb remains unchecked. The CDR3 has 13 amino acids. The CDR3 here is CASSLGTVNEQFF.

This chain connects TRBV20-1 to TRBJ1-4; the D call from TCRdb, TRBD1, cannot be confirmed without DNA. The CDR3 contains 13 residues. CDR1 and CDR2 (germline): DFQATT, SNEGSKA (reference sequence). The CDR3 protein is CSVPGFTNEKLFF.

The V gene is TRBV29-1, the J gene TRBJ2-2; TCRdb's D call, TRBD2, is unchecked because there is no DNA. The CDR3 consists of 17 residues. Germline V lookup: CDR1 SQVTM, CDR2 ANQGSEA. The CDR3 is CSVEFSGGPSITGELFF.

The gene calls are TRBV4-1 and TRBJ2-1; without DNA, the TCRdb call of TRBD2 cannot be checked. CDR1 and CDR2 (germline): MGHRA, YSYEKL. The CDR3 has 17 amino acids. The CDR3 spells CASSQDWGLAGVNEQFF.

This chain's CDR3 is CASTRTPSEKLFF. V is TRBV2 and J is TRBJ1-4. Germline CDR1 is SNHLY and CDR2 is FYNNEI. The CDR3 spans 13 residues.

The chain combines TRBV2 with TRBJ2-7; there is no DNA to check the TCRdb D call of TRBD1. In germline, CDR1 is SNHLY, CDR2 FYNNEI. The CDR3 sequence is 14 residues long. The chain's CDR3 is CASSVQGKGYEQYF.

The chain recombines TRBV20-1 with TRBJ1-3. The CDR3 totals 14 residues. Germline CDR1 and CDR2: DFQATT and SNEGSKA (reference sequence). CDR3 in amino acids: CSATLPTSGNTIYF.

The chain is built from TRBV5-1 and TRBJ1-2; TCRdb's D gene call, TRBD1, goes unchecked for lack of DNA. CDR1 SGHRS and CDR2 YFSETQ come from the germline V gene. The CDR3 is 16 amino acids. This CDR3 is CASSKLGQAANYGYTF.

The CDR3 reads CATSDRSNTEAFF. The chain recombines TRBV24-1 with TRBJ1-1. The germline CDR1 and CDR2 sequences are KGHDR and SFDVKD. The CDR3 is 13 residues long.

This chain links TRBV20-1 with TRBJ1-6; checking the TCRdb D call of TRBD1 is not possible without DNA. This CDR3 has 15 amino acids. Germline values: CDR1 DFQATT, CDR2 SNEGSKA (reference sequence). Here the CDR3 reads CSARHGGGRYSPLHF.

The chain is built from TRBV25-1 and TRBJ1-6; TCRdb's D call of TRBD1 is untestable without DNA. This CDR3 comprises 13 residues. Germline values: CDR1 MGHDK, CDR2 SYGVNS. This CDR3 reads CASKLTDNSPLHF.

V gene TRBV20-1 combines with J gene TRBJ2-3; TCRdb picks TRBD1, but there is no DNA to check that call. Germline-derived CDR1 and CDR2 are DFQATT and SNEGSKA (reference sequence). The CDR3 is made up of 17 amino acids. Here the CDR3 reads CSARRRRGAAISDTQYF.

The chain has TRBV18 and TRBJ2-7; TCRdb selects TRBD2, and the lack of DNA leaves this call unchecked. Germline lookup yields CDR1 KGHSH and CDR2 LQKENI. The CDR3 spans 14 residues. CDR3 loop: CASADGPGPYEQYF. Based on the CDR3 plus reference TRBV18 and TRBJ2-7, the full variable domain is NAGVMQNPRHLVRRRGQEARLRCSPMKGHSHVYWYRQLPEEGLKFMVYLQKENIIDESGMPKERFSAEFPKEGPSILRIQQVVRGDSAAYFCASADGPGPYEQYFGPGTRLTVT.

The rearrangement links TRBV18 to TRBJ2-7; lacking DNA, the TRBD1 call made by TCRdb goes unchecked. The CDR3 runs 15 residues. Germline V CDR1 and CDR2: KGHSH, LQKENI. The CDR3 spells CASSYRQTDSYEQYF.

The V call is TRBV6-1, the J call TRBJ1-6; TCRdb lists TRBD1, though no DNA is available to test this call. The CDR3 has 15 amino acids. Per the germline V gene, CDR1 is MNHNS and CDR2 is SASEGT. The CDR3 sequence: CASSQKGQGGSPLHF.

The chain carries TRBV1 and TRBJ2-5; absent DNA, TCRdb's TRBD2 call cannot be checked. TRBV1 is a pseudogene locus. This CDR3 comprises 17 residues. This CDR3 reads CTSSQPFSGGWRETQYF.

The chain recombines TRBV12-3 or TRBV12-4 with TRBJ2-3; the TCRdb D gene call, TRBD1, has no DNA to confirm it. The CDR3 extends over 15 amino acids. This chain's CDR3 is CASSRPSGATDTQYF.

The CDR3 loop reads CATDWSGGSYEQYF. The V call is TRBV24-1, the J call TRBJ2-7; with no DNA, the TCRdb D assignment of TRBD1 cannot be verified. This CDR3 region has 14 residues. CDR1 is KGHDR and CDR2 is SFDVKD in the germline V gene.

The gene calls are TRBV9 and TRBJ2-1; TCRdb calls TRBD1, which cannot be checked without DNA. CDR3 length equals 16 residues. Per germline, CDR1 SGDLS and CDR2 YYNGEE. The CDR3 spells CASSVGTGTGYNEQFF.

The chain combines TRBV6-5 with TRBJ1-1. In germline, CDR1 is MNHEY, CDR2 SVGAGI. This CDR3 contains 16 residues. The CDR3 loop reads CASSYRTAGPNTEAFF.

V is TRBV20-1 and J is TRBJ2-7; with no DNA, the TCRdb D assignment of TRBD1 cannot be verified. CDR1 and CDR2 (germline): DFQATT, SNEGSKA (reference sequence). This CDR3 has 14 amino acids. This chain's CDR3 is CSAHGVAGVGEQYF.

The CDR3 spells CASSLDSKLTYNEQFF. This rearrangement joins TRBV7-2 to TRBJ2-1. The CDR3 is 16 amino acids. Germline assignment: CDR1 SGHTA and CDR2 FQGNSA.

The chain couples TRBV20-1 to TRBJ2-5; lacking DNA, the TRBD1 call made by TCRdb goes unchecked. CDR3 size: 14 residues. Germline V gene data show CDR1 as DFQATT and CDR2 as SNEGSKA (reference sequence). CDR3 sequence reads: CSASRYSQQETQYF.

The chain employs TRBV6-4 and TRBJ2-7. Germline CDR1 is MRHNA and CDR2 is SNTAGT. The CDR3 runs to 12 residues. CDR3 sequence reads: CASSDPRWGQYF.

The chain carries TRBV20-1 and TRBJ1-2; the D call of TRBD1 rests on TCRdb alone, since no DNA is present to check it. Germline CDR1 is DFQATT and CDR2 is SNEGSKA (reference sequence). The CDR3 has 13 amino acids. CDR3: CSARPGQGYGYTF.